This T cell receptor (beta chain) was obtained from a study of regulatory and conventional T cells in RAG deficiency. Study results and caveats: Shannon entropy fell and Simpson indices rose in RAG-deficient patients. Patient subsets had shorter CDR3s; Omenn Treg-Tconv overlap exceeded 85%.

Only in-frame clones appear in the TCRdb table, and some are missing; sequencing was by immunoSEQ multiplex PCR. The sample records tens of thousands of clones, roughly 96% being singletons. The CDR3 is made up of 15 amino acids. Germline values: CDR1 MDHEN, CDR2 SYDVKM. Losses at the gene ends were 5 bases for V and 2 bases for J; bases not matched to a gene: 7. Conventional CD4+ T cells were sorted from blood as CD25-low CD127-high cells. As concerns this clone: What it recognizes is unknown.

The same data also contributed to another study, on regulatory T cells. This second report adds: The primer mix had 52 TRBV and 13 TRBJ primers. In patients, unique TRB V-J pairs were restricted and V/J usage skewed, especially in Tregs.

The gene calls are TRBV28 and TRBJ2-7; 9 bases are a match to TRBD1. Specimen: CD25- CD4+ T cells sorted from blood. The TCR sequence derives from a human donor in good health. The CDR3 coding sequence is TGTGCCAGCAGTCCCCTTGGACAGGGGACCTACGAGCAGTACTTC. Translation: CASSPLGQGTYEQYF.